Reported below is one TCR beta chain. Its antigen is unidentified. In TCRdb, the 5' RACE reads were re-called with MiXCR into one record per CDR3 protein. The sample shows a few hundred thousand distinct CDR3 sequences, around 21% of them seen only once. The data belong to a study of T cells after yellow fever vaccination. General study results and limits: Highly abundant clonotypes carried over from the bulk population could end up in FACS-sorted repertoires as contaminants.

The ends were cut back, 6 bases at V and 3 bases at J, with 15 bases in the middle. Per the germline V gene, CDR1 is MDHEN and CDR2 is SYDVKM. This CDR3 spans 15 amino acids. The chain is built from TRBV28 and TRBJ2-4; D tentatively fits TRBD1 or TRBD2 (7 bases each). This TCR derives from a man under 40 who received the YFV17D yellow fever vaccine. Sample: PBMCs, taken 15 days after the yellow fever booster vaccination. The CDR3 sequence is CASSSPGGVKNIQYF. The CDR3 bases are TGTGCCAGCAGCTCGCCAGGGGGGGTCAAAAACATTCAGTACTTC.